This T cell receptor (beta chain) was recovered during a study of Ad26.COV2.S vaccination and SARS-CoV-2 variants. Whole-study findings and limits: Analytic work on TCR breadth and depth might have understated the full extent of total T cell responses.

Treatment described: over 15 received Ad26.COV2.S at low or high dose, single or two shots; five or six received placebo; per-sample allocation not given. Repertoires come from day 63 after the first vaccine or placebo injection. Built on an Ad26 vector, the vaccine expressed Wuhan-strain SARS-CoV-2 spike. Clones were read by immunoSEQ multiplex PCR, and TCRdb kept only the in-frame ones, dropping some. The sample lists 200,000 to 250,000 clones; roughly 90% were seen once. Remarks on this clone: Its antigen is unknown. Other DNA sequences in the same sample also yield this CDR3.

Germline loops: CDR1 SGHTA, CDR2 FQGNSA. Deletions cut 4 bases from V and 3 bases from J, with 9 bases between. The CDR3 has 13 residues. The sequence was collected from a person between 18 and 59 years old who received the Ad26.COV2.S COVID-19 vaccine or a placebo. This chain links TRBV7-2 with TRBJ1-2; D gene unclear. The starting material was peripheral blood, obtained in a trial of Ad26.COV2.S vaccine versus placebo. The CDR3, as DNA: TGTGCCAGCAGCTCCCCTGGTCACTATGGCTACACCTTC. Translating it yields CASSSPGHYGYTF. The full variable domain, completed using reference TRBV7-2 and TRBJ1-2, is GAGVSQSPSNKVTEKGKDVELRCDPISGHTALYWYRQSLGQGLEFLIYFQGNSAPDKSGLPSDRFSAERTGGSVSTLTIQRTQQEDSAVYLCASSSPGHYGYTFGSGTRLTVV.